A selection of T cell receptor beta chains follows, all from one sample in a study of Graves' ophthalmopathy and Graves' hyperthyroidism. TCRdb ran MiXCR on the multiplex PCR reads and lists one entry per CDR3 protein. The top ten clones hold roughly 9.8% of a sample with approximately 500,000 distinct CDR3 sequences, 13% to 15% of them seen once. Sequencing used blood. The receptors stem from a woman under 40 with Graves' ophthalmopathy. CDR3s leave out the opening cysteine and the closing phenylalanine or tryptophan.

CDR3: ASSKSETQY
J: TRBJ2-5
V: TRBV18
length: 9

CDR3: ASSPRTGPANYGYT
J: TRBJ1-2
V: TRBV5-1
length: 14

CDR3: ASSQDRGEIQPQH
J: TRBJ1-5
V: TRBV4-1
length: 13

CDR3: ASSRHESNGYT
J: TRBJ1-2
V: TRBV6-5
length: 11

CDR3: AWRSASGPLH
J: TRBJ1-6
V: TRBV30
length: 10

CDR3: SARPTFDYGYT
J: TRBJ1-2
V: TRBV20-1
length: 11

CDR3: ASSEARRIPHYGYT
J: TRBJ1-2
V: TRBV2
length: 14

CDR3: ATSREAGQETQY
J: TRBJ2-5
V: TRBV15
length: 12

CDR3: SARIGPYSNQPQH
J: TRBJ1-5
V: TRBV20-1
length: 13

CDR3: SARDRGYGYT
J: TRBJ1-2
V: TRBV20-1
length: 10

CDR3: ATSDPLQGWGAF
J: TRBJ1-1
V: TRBV24-1
length: 12

CDR3: ASSLFTGGRGYT
J: TRBJ1-2
V: TRBV28
length: 12

CDR3: AISEGDRNEQY
J: TRBJ2-7
V: TRBV10-3
length: 11

CDR3: ASSYRGSPGTQY
J: TRBJ2-5
V: TRBV7-2
length: 12

CDR3: AWPGTEAC
J: TRBJ1-1
V: TRBV30
length: 8

CDR3: ASRSGTGVNSPLH
J: TRBJ1-6
V: TRBV12-3/TRBV12-4
length: 13

CDR3: ASSQSGMNTEAF
J: TRBJ1-1
V: TRBV5-1
length: 12

CDR3: ASTHRVFDYGYT
J: TRBJ1-2
V: TRBV6-2/TRBV6-3
length: 12

CDR3: ASSFYLSFGSVYPTDTEAF
J: TRBJ1-1
V: TRBV28
length: 19

CDR3: ASSYLQGQETQY
J: TRBJ2-5
V: TRBV6-2/TRBV6-3
length: 12

CDR3: ASSRSGAYEQY
J: TRBJ2-7
V: TRBV5-1
length: 11

CDR3: SASDSGRASYEQY
J: TRBJ2-7
V: TRBV20-1
length: 13

CDR3: ASSQDGGGPKLRRTGELF
J: TRBJ2-2
V: TRBV3-1
length: 18

CDR3: ASTPWTERSNQPQH
J: TRBJ1-5
V: TRBV19
length: 14

CDR3: ASSVGTSGIEQY
J: TRBJ2-7
V: TRBV9
length: 12